This passage covers 23 T cell receptor beta chains from one sample sequenced in a study of cytomegalovirus exposure and HLA in healthy donors. In the PCR, 60 Vbeta and 13 Jbeta primers were used. The table came from immunoSEQ multiplex PCR; TCRdb's copy has only in-frame clones and leaves some out. The sample includes about 140,000 clones, approximately 64% of them seen just once. Material: PBMCs. The receptors shown here come from a woman aged 40-49 years in good health and CMV-seronegative.

The V call is TRBV9, the J call TRBJ1-6; weak D call: TRBD1 (6 bases). Deletions cut 5 bases from V and 7 bases from J, with 10 bases between. This CDR3 region has 13 residues. Looked up from germline, CDR1 is SGDLS and CDR2 is YYNGEE. CDR3 in amino acids: CASSAGENSPLHF. CDR3 nucleotide sequence: TGTGCCAGCAGTGCAGGGGAGAATTCACCCCTCCACTTT. Filled out from reference TRBV9 and TRBJ1-6, the complete variable domain reads DSGVTQTPKHLITATGQRVTLRCSPRSGDLSVYWYQQSLDQGLQFLIQYYNGEERAKGNILERFSAQQFPDLHSELNLSSLELGDSALYFCASSAGENSPLHFGNGTRLTVT.

This chain connects TRBV7-3 to TRBJ2-2; D call uncertain. V gave up 5 bases and J gave up 3 bases, with 4 bases separating them. Germline V lookup: CDR1 SGHTA, CDR2 FQGTGA. The CDR3 has 12 amino acids. This CDR3 is CASSPYTGELFF. The CDR3 DNA follows: TGTGCCAGCAGCCCGTACACCGGGGAGCTGTTTTTT.

The chain joins TRBV28 to TRBJ1-1; maybe TRBD1 (5 bases). Trimming removed 8 bases from V and 4 bases from J, with 17 bases in between. CDR3 length equals 14 residues. Germline CDR1 is MDHEN and CDR2 is SYDVKM. In DNA, the CDR3 is TGTGCCAGCGGATTCGGGGGAGCCGCCACTGAAGCTTTCTTT. As protein: CASGFGGAATEAFF.

The chain combines TRBV7-3 with TRBJ2-6; 9 nucleotides align to TRBD2. Germline V gene sequence: CDR1 SGHTA, CDR2 FQGTGA. Trimming removed 5 bases from V and 1 base from J; junction bases left unmatched: 9. CDR3 length: 18 residues. CDR3 DNA sequence: TGTGCCAGCAGCCCCCTGACTAGCGGACTATCTGGGGCCAACGTCCTGACTTTC. Translating it yields CASSPLTSGLSGANVLTF.

A few counts support this clone. The chain is built from TRBV7-9 and TRBJ1-4, with D possibly being TRBD1 (5 bases). V was clipped by 5 bases and J by 4 bases, with 11 bases between them. CDR3 length: 14 amino acids. Germline CDR1 reads SEHNR; CDR2 reads FQNEAQ (reference sequence). The CDR3 loop reads CASSPDGGNEKLFF. The DNA of the CDR3 is TGTGCCAGCAGCCCGGACGGGGGTAATGAAAAACTGTTTTTT.

The CDR3 DNA is TGTGCCAGCAGTACTCGGACAGGGAACGACGAGCAGTACTTC. Translation gives CASSTRTGNDEQYF. This chain uses TRBV28 with TRBJ2-7; 8 positions match TRBD1. V trimming: 5 bases; J trimming: 5 bases; junction bases outside the gene matches: 8. The length of the CDR3 is 14 residues. Germline V gives CDR1 MDHEN, CDR2 SYDVKM.

This clone was recorded once. This chain links TRBV7-2 with TRBJ2-7, with 7 bases matching TRBD2. The V and J ends lost 1 base and 7 bases, in that order; junction bases with no gene match: 4. The CDR3 spans 13 residues. Germline V CDR1 and CDR2: SGHTA, FQGNSA. Here the CDR3 DNA reads TGTGCCAGCAGCTTAGGGGGGGGGAGTGAGCAGTACTTC. It encodes CASSLGGGSEQYF.

This chain connects TRBV7-9 to TRBJ2-1; D might be TRBD1 (5 bases). CDR3 length: 15 residues. V dropped 5 bases and J dropped 4 bases, with 15 bases sitting between them. Germline loops: CDR1 SEHNR, CDR2 FQNEAQ (reference sequence). CDR3 in DNA: TGTGCCAGCAGCCACCGTGGACAATATTACAATGAGCAGTTCTTC. This translates into CASSHRGQYYNEQFF.

The rearrangement joins TRBV11-2 to TRBJ1-1; D is possibly TRBD1 (5 bases). CDR3 length: 14 residues. V was pared by 1 base and J by 3 bases, with 9 bases between. Germline CDR1 SGHAT, CDR2 FQNNGV. Written as DNA, the CDR3 is TGTGCCAGCAGCTTAGTCCGGGGGTACACTGAAGCTTTCTTT. Translation gives CASSLVRGYTEAFF.

The rearrangement links TRBV5-1 to TRBJ1-1; 7 positions match TRBD1. Germline V gene lookup returns CDR1 SGHRS and CDR2 YFSETQ. The junction had 5 bases not matched to a gene; V was cut back by 9 bases and J by 0 bases. The CDR3 runs 13 residues. The CDR3 protein is CATRDSMNTEAFF. The CDR3 coding sequence is TGCGCCACCAGGGACAGCATGAACACTGAAGCTTTCTTT.

In its sample, this clone was seen a few times. DNA of the CDR3: TGTGCCAGCAGCTTGTCGGGCAGGGGGCGCGGAGAGACCCAGTACTTC. Amino acids: CASSLSGRGRGETQYF. The V gene is TRBV5-4, the J gene TRBJ2-5, with TRBD1 matching 8 bases. The CDR3 length is 16 residues. The ends lost 1 base at V and 4 bases at J; junction bases unmatched: 9. Germline-derived CDR1 and CDR2 are SGHNT and YYREEE (reference sequence).

The V call is TRBV6-5, the J call TRBJ1-4; D perhaps matches TRBD1 (6 bases). The germline V and J ends were trimmed by 5 bases and 8 bases, with 18 bases remaining between them. Germline V CDR1 and CDR2: MNHEY, SVGAGI. CDR3 length: 15 amino acids. The CDR3 DNA reads TGTGCCAGCAGTAGATTGACAGGCGGTGGGGAAAAACTGTTTTTT. Amino acids: CASSRLTGGGEKLFF.

As regards this clone: The germline gene is not matched at one end of the junction; a read error may be the cause. This chain links TRBV11-2 with TRBJ2-2; weak D call: TRBD2 (5 bases). The CDR3 has 13 amino acids. Germline V lookup: CDR1 SGHAT, CDR2 FQNNGV. The CDR3 loop is CASSLERRTGEIF. The CDR3 coding sequence is TGTGCCAGCAGCTTAGAGCGCCGGACTGGGGAGATTTTT.

J is TRBJ2-7 and V is TRBV19; 9 bases are shared with TRBD2. The trim removed 2 bases at V and 6 bases at J, leaving 8 bases unmatched. The CDR3 consists of 15 residues. The germline gives CDR1 LNHDA, CDR2 SQIVND (reference sequence). CDR3 bases: TGTGCCAGTAGTATAAATAGCGGGGGTAGGATCGAGCAGTACTTC. Amino acid sequence: CASSINSGGRIEQYF.

V and J are TRBV7-3 and TRBJ2-1, with D tentatively TRBD2 (6 bases). The CDR3 is 14 residues long. V shed 2 bases and J shed 4 bases, with 9 bases lying between them. Per the germline V gene, CDR1 is SGHTA and CDR2 is FQGTGA. The CDR3 nucleotides read TGTGCCAGCAGCTTACCCGGGAGATACAATGAGCAGTTCTTC. Protein sequence: CASSLPGRYNEQFF.

The chain joins TRBV5-4 to TRBJ2-7; 7 bases agree with TRBD1. The CDR3 is made up of 15 amino acids. Trimming removed 1 base from V and 1 base from J; junction bases left unmatched: 5. Germline CDR1 is SGHNT and CDR2 is YYREEE (reference sequence). CDR3 bases: TGTGCCAGCAGCTTGAGTGGGACAGCTTCCTACGAGCAGTACTTC. It translates to CASSLSGTASYEQYF.

This clone showed up just a few times. In DNA, the CDR3 is TGCGCCAGCAGCCAATCACTCAGCGGGGGAGTTGCAGATACGCAGTATTTT. It translates to CASSQSLSGGVADTQYF. This chain uses TRBV4-3 with TRBJ2-3; TRBD2 matches 8 bases. This CDR3 is 17 amino acids long. The germline gives CDR1 LGHNA, CDR2 YSLEER. Trimming at V came to 2 bases and at J to 4 bases, leaving 11 bases not matched to a gene.

For this clone: One end of the junction fails to match germline, which may point to a read error. The chain has TRBV7-2 and TRBJ1-1; maybe TRBD1 (6 bases). There are 13 residues in the CDR3. Germline V lookup: CDR1 SGHTA, CDR2 FQGNSA. Here the CDR3 DNA reads TGTGCCAGTAGCTTAAGAGGGGGCACTGAAGCTTTCTTT. Encoded protein: CASSLRGGTEAFF.

The chain links TRBV6-1 to TRBJ1-5; 8 nucleotides match TRBD1. CDR1 MNHNS and CDR2 SASEGT come from the germline V gene. The CDR3 extends over 15 amino acids. V dropped 5 bases and J dropped 4; count of bases not matched to a gene: 7. For the CDR3, the DNA is TGTGCCAGCAGTCTGACAGGGGCAGGGAATCAGCCCCAGCATTTT. Translated, it gives CASSLTGAGNQPQHF.

DNA of the CDR3: TGCGCCAGCACGTCCCGAACAGGGTCGAACACTGAAGCTTTCTTT. Protein product: CASTSRTGSNTEAFF. The rearrangement uses TRBV5-1 and TRBJ1-1; perhaps TRBD1 as D (6 bases). Germline CDR1 reads SGHRS; CDR2 reads YFSETQ. V was shortened by 6 bases and J by 1 base, with 16 bases between the two germline ends. The CDR3 loop spans 15 amino acids.

The genes are TRBV9 and TRBJ1-4; a weak D match, TRBD1 (5 bases). The germline CDR1 and CDR2 sequences are SGDLS and YYNGEE. This CDR3 comprises 15 residues. Trimming left V 4 bases short and J 8 bases short, with 18 bases between. The CDR3 loop is CASSLSPREGEKLFF. The CDR3 DNA is TGTGCCAGCAGCCTATCTCCCAGGGAGGGGGAAAAACTGTTTTTT.

This clone was seen a handful of times. The chain employs TRBV9 and TRBJ2-3, with D maybe TRBD2 (6 bases). The CDR3 has 14 amino acids. Trimming took off 4 bases at V and 2 bases at J, with 11 bases between the two ends. Per the germline V gene, CDR1 is SGDLS and CDR2 is YYNGEE. CDR3 nucleotide sequence: TGTGCCAGCAGCTTTGGCGGGGACACAGATACGCAGTATTTT. Its translation is CASSFGGDTDTQYF. Filled out from reference TRBV9 and TRBJ2-3, the complete variable domain reads DSGVTQTPKHLITATGQRVTLRCSPRSGDLSVYWYQQSLDQGLQFLIQYYNGEERAKGNILERFSAQQFPDLHSELNLSSLELGDSALYFCASSFGGDTDTQYFGPGTRLTVL.

The rearrangement uses TRBV30 and TRBJ2-7, with a weak D call TRBD1 (5 bases). CDR3 length: 12 amino acids. In germline, CDR1 is GTSNPN, CDR2 SVGIG (reference sequence). The ends were cut back, 3 bases at V and 6 bases at J, with 12 bases in the middle. CDR3 protein: CAWSPQGCEQYF. CDR3 sequence (DNA): TGTGCCTGGAGCCCGCAGGGCTGCGAGCAGTACTTC.